This record covers a single TCR beta chain. The junction had 10 bases not matched to a gene; V was cut back by 5 bases and J by 4 bases. This CDR3 has 16 residues. From germline, CDR1 is MRHNA and CDR2 SNTAGT. Profiled with immunoSEQ multiplex PCR; TCRdb holds only in-frame clones, not every one. The data show 100,000 or so clones, roughly 91% seen once. The sample originates from a study of T cell responses to AZD1222 COVID-19 vaccine. The material sequenced was peripheral blood, taken on day 0 of AZD1222 vaccination. This sequence was found in an adult in good health. This chain joins TRBV6-4 and TRBJ2-1; 8 bases agree with TRBD2. The chain's CDR3 is CASSPTDRGGYNEQFF. The DNA for the CDR3 is TGTGCCAGCAGTCCTACCGATCGGGGGGGGTACAATGAGCAGTTCTTC.